Given below is one TCR beta chain in context. The target antigen is unknown. The CDR3 runs to 15 residues. The J segment lost 3 bases and the V segment lost 5 bases, leaving 7 bases of the junction unmatched. Germline assignment: CDR1 SGHTA and CDR2 FQGTGA. Constant-region reverse primers amplified full-length variable regions, followed by semi-nested Nested Universal Primer A PCR. TCRdb reprocessed the 5' RACE reads via MiXCR and lists one record per CDR3 protein. The sample lists tens of thousands of distinct CDR3 sequences; around 30% were seen once. CD25-based Treg depletion was applied to purified naive CD4+ T cells. Study conclusions and caveats: The TCR gene usage of tumor memory CD4+ T cells clustered together with blood and lymph node memory CD4+ cells and with lymph node naive CD4+ cells.

Input material: tumor-infiltrating naive CD4+ T cells sorted from the breast tumor. Subset given: naive CD4+ T cells, CD4+CD45RA+CD25-. This chain uses TRBV7-3 with TRBJ2-1; 7 bases are a match to TRBD2. This clonotype originated in a female donor with breast cancer. CDR3 protein: CASSARLAGYNEQFF. For the CDR3, the DNA is TGTGCCAGCAGCGCCCGACTAGCTGGCTACAATGAGCAGTTCTTC.